A selection of T cell receptor beta chains follows, all from one sample in a study of cytomegalovirus exposure and HLA in healthy donors. TCRdb's copy holds only in-frame clones and misses some; the assay was immunoSEQ multiplex PCR. The data hold 150,000 to 200,000 clones, with around 77% observed a single time. Sequencing was done on a sample of PBMCs. Receptors originate from a woman aged 25 to 45 in good health and CMV-seronegative. The CDR3 runs from the conserved cysteine through the conserved F or W. Size values are once, few and many counts, or a class for expanded clones, and some rows have none.

v_gene,abundance,CDR3aa
TRBV27,.,CASSLQGRDYGYTF
TRBV27,.,CASSAQGWGYTEQFF
TRBV7-8,.,CASTLLAGVSDTQYF
TRBV4-3,.,CASSQVASGSSLSYEQYF
TRBV28,.,CASSSVTDRELYEQYF
TRBV27,.,CASRLAGRTDTQYF
TRBV2,few,CASSLDRVGLSRGELFF
TRBV7-9,.,CASSPILQGGKEKLFF
TRBV19,.,CASMQRGTDTQYF
TRBV5-1,.,CASSFSASGGQETQYF
TRBV5-1,.,CASSLGTSGSNEQFF